Described below is a single T cell receptor (beta chain) sequence and its context. These data originate in a study of blood T cell repertoires in COVID-19. About the research overall: There were acute and convalescent COVID-19 samples, and they came from the United States, Italy and Spain.

TCRdb's copy holds only in-frame clones and misses some; the assay was immunoSEQ multiplex PCR. The sample includes over 120,000 clones, more than 65% of them seen just once. Trimming removed 2 bases at V and 7 bases at J, with 30 bases between. Germline V lookup: CDR1 KGHSH, CDR2 LQKENI. The CDR3 loop spans 19 amino acids. Sequenced input: peripheral blood. This clonotype was sampled from a man in his 60s with active or convalescent COVID-19. This chain links TRBV18 with TRBJ2-7, with D possibly being TRBD1 (6 bases). The DNA of the CDR3 is TGTGCCAGCTCACCAGCCCCCACAGGGTGGGAAGGCGGCTCGCGGGAGCAGTACTTC. Translating it yields CASSPAPTGWEGGSREQYF.